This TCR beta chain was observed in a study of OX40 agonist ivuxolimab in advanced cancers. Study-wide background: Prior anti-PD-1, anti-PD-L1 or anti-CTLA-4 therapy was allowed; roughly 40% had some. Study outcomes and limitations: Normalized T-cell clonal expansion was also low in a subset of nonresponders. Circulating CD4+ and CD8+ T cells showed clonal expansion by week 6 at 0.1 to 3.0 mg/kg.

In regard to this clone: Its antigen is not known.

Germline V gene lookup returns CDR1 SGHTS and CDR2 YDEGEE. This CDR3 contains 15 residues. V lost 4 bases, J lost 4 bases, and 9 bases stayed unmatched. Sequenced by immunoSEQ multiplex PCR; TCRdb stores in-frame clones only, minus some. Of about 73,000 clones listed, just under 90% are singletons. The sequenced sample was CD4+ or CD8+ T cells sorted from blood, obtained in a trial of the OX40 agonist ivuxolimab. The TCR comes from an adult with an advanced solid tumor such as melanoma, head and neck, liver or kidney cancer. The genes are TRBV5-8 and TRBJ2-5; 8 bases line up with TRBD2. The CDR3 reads CASSPAGGALETQYF. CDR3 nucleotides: TGTGCCAGCAGCCCGGCGGGGGGAGCTTTAGAGACCCAGTACTTC.